This T cell receptor beta chain was found in a study of identical twins. Donors were all healthy Caucasians. Study-wide results and caveats: Part of the zero-insertion signal could reflect confounding by invariant MAIT and iNKT cells.

One entry per CDR3 protein results from TCRdb running MiXCR on the 5' RACE reads. The repertoire holds around 500,000 distinct CDR3 sequences, with approximately 15% as singletons. This CDR3 region has 15 residues. The V gene's germline CDR1 is MDHEN and CDR2 SYDVKM. V shed 5 bases, J shed 4 bases, and the junction held 3 bases outside the gene matches. This clonotype was seen more than once but under ten times. The antigen remains undetermined. This sample was also put to use in a study of yellow fever vaccine responses in identical twins.

V is TRBV28 and J is TRBJ2-3, with 13 nucleotides matching TRBD2. This TCR was recovered from a woman under 30 in good health. Sequenced material: CD4+ T cells sorted from blood. For the CDR3, the DNA is TGTGCCAGCAGTCAAGGGACTAGCGGGGCAGATACGCAGTATTTT. Amino acids: CASSQGTSGADTQYF.